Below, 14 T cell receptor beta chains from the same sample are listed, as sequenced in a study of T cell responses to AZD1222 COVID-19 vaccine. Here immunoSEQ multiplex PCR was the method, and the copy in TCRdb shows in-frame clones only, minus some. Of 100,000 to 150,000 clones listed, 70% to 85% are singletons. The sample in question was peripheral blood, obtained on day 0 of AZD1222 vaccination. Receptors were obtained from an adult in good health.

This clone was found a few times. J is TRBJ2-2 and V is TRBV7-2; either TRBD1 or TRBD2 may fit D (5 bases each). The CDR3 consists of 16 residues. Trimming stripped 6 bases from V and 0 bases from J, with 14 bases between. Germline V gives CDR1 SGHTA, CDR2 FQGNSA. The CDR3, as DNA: TGTGCCAGCAGGTCCCCAGGGACCACGAACACCGGGGAGCTGTTTTTT. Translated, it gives CASRSPGTTNTGELFF.

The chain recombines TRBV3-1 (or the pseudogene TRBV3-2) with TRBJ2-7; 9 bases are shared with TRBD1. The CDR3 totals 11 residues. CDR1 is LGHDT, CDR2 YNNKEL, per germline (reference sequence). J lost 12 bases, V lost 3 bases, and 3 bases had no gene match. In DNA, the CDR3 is TGTGCCAGCAGCCATGGACAGGGGATGTACTTC. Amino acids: CASSHGQGMYF.

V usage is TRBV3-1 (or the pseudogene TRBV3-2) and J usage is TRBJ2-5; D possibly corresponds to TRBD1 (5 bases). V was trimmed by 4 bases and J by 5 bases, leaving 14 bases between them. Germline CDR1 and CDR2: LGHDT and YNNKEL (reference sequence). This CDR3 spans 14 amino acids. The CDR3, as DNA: TGTGCCAGCAGCCGCCGAAGGGGCCGGGAGACCCAGTACTTC. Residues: CASSRRRGRETQYF.

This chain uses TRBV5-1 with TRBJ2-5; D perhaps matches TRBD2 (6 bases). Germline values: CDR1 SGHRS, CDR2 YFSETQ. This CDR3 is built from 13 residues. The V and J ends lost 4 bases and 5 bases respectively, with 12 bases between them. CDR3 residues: CASSPGTWETQYF. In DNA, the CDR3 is TGCGCCAGCAGCCCTGGGACTTGGGAGACCCAGTACTTC. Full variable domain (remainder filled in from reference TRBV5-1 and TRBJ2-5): KAGVTQTPRYLIKTRGQQVTLSCSPISGHRSVSWYQQTPGQGLQFLFEYFSETQRNKGNFPGRFSGRQFSNSRSEMNVSTLELGDSALYLCASSPGTWETQYFGPGTRLLVL.

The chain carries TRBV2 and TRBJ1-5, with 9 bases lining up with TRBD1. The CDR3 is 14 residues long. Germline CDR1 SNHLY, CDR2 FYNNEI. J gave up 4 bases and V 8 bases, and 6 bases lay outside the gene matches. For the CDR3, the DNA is TGTGCCAGCGGTCCCGGGACAGGGAATCAGCCCCAGCATTTT. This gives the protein CASGPGTGNQPQHF.

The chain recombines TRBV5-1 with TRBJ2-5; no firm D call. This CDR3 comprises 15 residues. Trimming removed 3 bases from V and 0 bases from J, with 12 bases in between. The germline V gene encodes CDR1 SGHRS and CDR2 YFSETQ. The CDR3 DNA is TGCGCCAGCAGCTCGTCCAATTCGTACCAAGAGACCCAGTACTTC. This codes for CASSSSNSYQETQYF.

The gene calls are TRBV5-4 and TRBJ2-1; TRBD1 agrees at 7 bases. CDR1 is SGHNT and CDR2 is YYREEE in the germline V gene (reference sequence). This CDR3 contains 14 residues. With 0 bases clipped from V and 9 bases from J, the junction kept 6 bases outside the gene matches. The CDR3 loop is CASSLGRGHGEQFF. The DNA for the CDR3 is TGTGCCAGCAGCTTGGGTAGGGGGCACGGTGAGCAGTTCTTC. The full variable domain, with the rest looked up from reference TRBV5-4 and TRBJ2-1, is ETGVTQSPTHLIKTRGQQVTLRCSSQSGHNTVSWYQQALGQGPQFIFQYYREEENGRGNFPPRFSGLQFPNYSSELNVNALELDDSALYLCASSLGRGHGEQFFGPGTRLTVL.

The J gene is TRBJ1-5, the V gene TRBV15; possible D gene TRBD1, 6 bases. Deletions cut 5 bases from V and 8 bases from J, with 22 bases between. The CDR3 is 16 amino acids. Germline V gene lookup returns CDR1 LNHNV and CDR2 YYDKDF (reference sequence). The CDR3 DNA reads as TGTGCCACCAGCTATAATGGGTGGACAGATCAAGAGCCCCAGCATTTT. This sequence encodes CATSYNGWTDQEPQHF.

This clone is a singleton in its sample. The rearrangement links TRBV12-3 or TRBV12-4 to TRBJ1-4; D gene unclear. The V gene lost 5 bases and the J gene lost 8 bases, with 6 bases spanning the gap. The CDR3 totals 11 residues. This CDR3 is CASSPKEKLFF. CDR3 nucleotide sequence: TGTGCCAGCAGTCCAAAGGAAAAACTGTTTTTT.

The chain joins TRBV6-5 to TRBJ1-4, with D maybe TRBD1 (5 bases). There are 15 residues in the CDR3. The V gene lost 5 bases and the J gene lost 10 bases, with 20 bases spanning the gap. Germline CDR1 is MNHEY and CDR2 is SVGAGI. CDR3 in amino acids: CASSPRQGVVAKLFF. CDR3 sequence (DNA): TGTGCCAGCAGTCCCAGGCAGGGTGTCGTCGCAAAACTGTTTTTT.

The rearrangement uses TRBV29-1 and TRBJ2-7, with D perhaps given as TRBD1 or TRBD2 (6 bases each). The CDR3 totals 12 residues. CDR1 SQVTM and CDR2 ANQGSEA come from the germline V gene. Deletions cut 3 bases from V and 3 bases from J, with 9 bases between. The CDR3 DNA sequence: TGCAGCGTTGATGGAGGGGGCTACGAGCAGTACTTC. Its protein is CSVDGGGYEQYF.

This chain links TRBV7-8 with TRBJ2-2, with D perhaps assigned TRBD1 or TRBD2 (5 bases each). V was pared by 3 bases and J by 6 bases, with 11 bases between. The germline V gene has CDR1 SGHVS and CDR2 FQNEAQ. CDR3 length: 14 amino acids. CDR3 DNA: TGTGCCAGCAGCTTGGGACGACTGGCCGGGGAGCTGTTTTTT. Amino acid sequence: CASSLGRLAGELFF.

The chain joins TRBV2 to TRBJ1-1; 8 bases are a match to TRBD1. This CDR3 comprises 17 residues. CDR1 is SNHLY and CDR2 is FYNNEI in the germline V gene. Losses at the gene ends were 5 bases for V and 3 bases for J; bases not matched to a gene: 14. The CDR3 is CASSLAGQGRRYTEAFF. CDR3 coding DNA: TGTGCCAGCAGTTTGGCCGGACAGGGAAGGCGGTACACTGAAGCTTTCTTT.

The CDR3 here is CASSPSDGAYGYTF. The CDR3 nucleotides read TGTGCCAGCAGCCCCTCGGACGGGGCCTATGGCTACACCTTC. V gene TRBV3-1 (or the pseudogene TRBV3-2) combines with J gene TRBJ1-2; D might be TRBD1 (5 bases). This CDR3 has 14 amino acids. Trimming cost V 4 bases and J 4 bases, with 13 bases left between them. CDR1 and CDR2 (germline): LGHDT, YNNKEL (reference sequence).